This record looks at one T cell receptor (beta chain) sequence and its context. This sample stems from a study of blood T cell repertoires in COVID-19. Study information: There were acute and convalescent COVID-19 samples, and they came from the United States, Italy and Spain. T cells, B-cell-depleted T cells, or PBMCs provided the cDNA or gDNA that served as material.

In germline, CDR1 is SGHTS, CDR2 YDEGEE. V was pared by 4 bases and J by 3 bases, with 9 bases of the junction left unmatched. CDR3 length equals 16 residues. Methods used by the authors: How many nucleated cells were present was estimated from reference gene primer amplification. Repertoires were generated with immunoSEQ multiplex PCR, while TCRdb's copy carries only in-frame clones and drops some. The V and J calls and clone size are taken from that table; D and trimming were inferred from the DNA. The repertoire includes fewer than 300,000 clones, under 90% of them detected once, and roughly 3.1% sits in the top ten.

The sample was peripheral blood. J is TRBJ2-1 and V is TRBV5-8, with TRBD2 matching 8 bases. This clonotype was obtained from a woman between 18 and 30 years old with acute or convalescent COVID-19. The CDR3: CASSRRRSGSYNEQFF. The CDR3 DNA sequence: TGTGCCAGCAGCCGTCGCCGAAGCGGGAGCTACAATGAGCAGTTCTTC. Drawing the rest from reference TRBV5-8 and TRBJ2-1, the complete variable domain is EAGVTQSPTHLIKTRGQQATLRCSPISGHTSVYWYQQALGLGLQFLLWYDEGEERNRGNFPPRFSGRQFPNYSSELNVNALELEDSALYLCASSRRRSGSYNEQFFGPGTRLTVL.